This TCR beta chain was captured by sequencing in a study of T cells in Graves' hyperthyroidism and ophthalmopathy. The source material, RNA transcripts, was used to amplify TCR beta CDR3 regions. Initially, a first-round RT-PCR of the TCR CDR3 employed the HTBI primer set. TCRdb itself ran the multiplex PCR reads through MiXCR, one entry per CDR3 protein. This sample has 350,000 to 400,000 distinct CDR3 sequences; 14% occur once, and the top ten carry approximately 11%. The CDR3 is made up of 13 amino acids. Germline CDR1 and CDR2: MNHNS and SASEGT. The V gene lost 5 bases and the J gene lost 5 bases, with 13 bases spanning the gap. Graves' hyperthyroidism was deemed stable given no ophthalmopathy progression within 18 months. Used for diagnoses were clinical symptoms, serum thyroxine and TRAb, thyroid ultrasound and orbital computed tomography. This clonotype has a handful of counts.

V and J are TRBV6-1 and TRBJ2-7; D not resolved. The clonotype was recovered from a woman aged 60-75 years with Graves' hyperthyroidism. Sample: blood. Written as DNA, the CDR3 is TGTGCCAGCAGTAGACTTGCCCGGGACGAGCAGTACTTC. Translation gives CASSRLARDEQYF.